The 4 T cell receptor beta chains in this list originate from one sample, sequenced in a study of CD8 T cells in ankylosing spondylitis. Via MiXCR, TCRdb re-called the 5' RACE reads, giving one row per CDR3 protein. Here the sample spans around 340,000 distinct CDR3 sequences, about 14% being singletons. The specimen was blood, either unsorted or a sorted T cell fraction (not recorded which). Source of these receptors: a male donor with ankylosing spondylitis or in good health (not recorded which).

This clonotype was seen a handful of times. The J gene is TRBJ1-1, the V gene TRBV7-9; D call uncertain. CDR1 and CDR2 (germline): SEHNR, FQNEAQ (reference sequence). The V and J ends lost 2 bases and 7 bases respectively, with 17 bases between them. The CDR3 consists of 15 residues. The CDR3 DNA follows: TGTGCCAGCAGCTTAAGGCAAGGCCCGGAGAATGAAGCTTTCTTT. It is translated as CASSLRQGPENEAFF.

This clonotype was detected a few times. CDR3 DNA: TGCAGTGCAAGAAAAACCCCCTCCTACAATGAGCAGTTCTTC. Its protein product is CSARKTPSYNEQFF. The V call is TRBV20-1, the J call TRBJ2-1; D call uncertain. The CDR3 has 14 amino acids. Trimming removed 6 bases from V and 0 bases from J, with 12 bases in between. Germline CDR1 is DFQATT and CDR2 is SNEGSKA (reference sequence).

The table lists this clonotype with a few counts. The V and J genes are TRBV7-2 and TRBJ2-5, with 9 bases matching TRBD2. Germline V gene lookup returns CDR1 SGHTA and CDR2 FQGNSA. The CDR3 contains 15 residues. The V segment lost 0 bases and the J segment 5 bases; nucleotides outside the gene matches: 4. The CDR3 DNA sequence: TGTGCCAGCAGCTTAGCGGCGGGGGGGCACGAGACCCAGTACTTC. Amino acids: CASSLAAGGHETQYF.

This clonotype has a handful of counts. The gene calls are TRBV5-1 and TRBJ2-2; D is perhaps TRBD1 (6 bases). Germline V gene sequence: CDR1 SGHRS, CDR2 YFSETQ. This CDR3 has 14 amino acids. Between the trimmed V and J ends, which lost 0 bases and 7 bases, there was a span of 10 bases. CDR3 in DNA: TGCGCCAGCAGCTTGGCCCAGGGGTACGGGGAGCTGTTTTTT. Its protein product is CASSLAQGYGELFF. The full variable domain, rest sourced from reference TRBV5-1 and TRBJ2-2, is KAGVTQTPRYLIKTRGQQVTLSCSPISGHRSVSWYQQTPGQGLQFLFEYFSETQRNKGNFPGRFSGRQFSNSRSEMNVSTLELGDSALYLCASSLAQGYGELFFGEGSRLTVL.